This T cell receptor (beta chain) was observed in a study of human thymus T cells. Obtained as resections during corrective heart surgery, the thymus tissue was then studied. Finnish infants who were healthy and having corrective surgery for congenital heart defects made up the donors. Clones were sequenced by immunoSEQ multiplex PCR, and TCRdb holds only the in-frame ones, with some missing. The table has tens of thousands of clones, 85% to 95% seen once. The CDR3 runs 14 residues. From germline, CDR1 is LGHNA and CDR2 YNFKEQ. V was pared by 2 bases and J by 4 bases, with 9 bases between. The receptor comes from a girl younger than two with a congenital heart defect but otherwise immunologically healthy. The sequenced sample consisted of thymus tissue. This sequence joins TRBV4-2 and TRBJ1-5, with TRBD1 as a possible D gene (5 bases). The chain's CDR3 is CASSQRQMNQPQHF. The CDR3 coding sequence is TGTGCCAGCAGCCAACGACAGATGAATCAGCCCCAGCATTTT.